This TCR beta chain stems from a study of cytomegalovirus exposure and HLA in healthy donors. Study information: The same platform as the roughly 670 first-cohort repertoires was used for the 120 validation repertoires, a later analysis reported.

The data were produced by immunoSEQ multiplex PCR, yet TCRdb's version contains in-frame clones alone and is incomplete. Of around 200,000 clones in the sample, 70% to 90% were seen once. CDR1 is SGDLS, CDR2 YYNGEE, per germline. Germline trimming cut 4 bases from V and 10 bases from J; bases unmatched to any gene: 15. The CDR3 extends over 16 amino acids. From the 120-subject validation cohort, which was separate from the roughly 710-subject first cohort, the donors were drawn. The sequenced sample was PBMCs. The J gene is TRBJ2-3, the V gene TRBV9; 10 bases agree with TRBD2. The sequence was collected from a young woman in good health and CMV-seronegative. CDR3 in amino acids: CASSPSASGRGGPQYF. CDR3 nucleotides: TGTGCCAGCAGCCCTTCGGCCAGCGGGAGGGGAGGGCCGCAGTATTTT.